This record covers a single TCR beta chain. Sequenced by immunoSEQ multiplex PCR; TCRdb stores in-frame clones only, minus some. This table holds 350,000 to 450,000 clones, 75% to 90% found once. This entry belongs to a study of blood T cell repertoires in COVID-19. Looking at the study overall: Some COVID-19 samples were acute and others convalescent; all came from the United States, Italy and Spain.

The CDR3 has 19 amino acids. Trimming pared 4 bases from V and 3 bases from J, leaving 25 bases between. In germline, CDR1 is WNHNN, CDR2 SYGVQD (reference sequence). This TCR derives from a woman aged 60 to 75 with COVID-19, enrolled during active disease. This sequence joins TRBV10-1 and TRBJ2-1, with D perhaps matching TRBD2 (5 bases). The material sequenced was peripheral blood. The CDR3: CASSAVWVFLRANYNEQFF. In DNA, the CDR3 is TGCGCCAGCAGTGCGGTTTGGGTCTTTTTGCGGGCGAACTACAATGAGCAGTTCTTC.